This T cell receptor beta chain was identified in a study of blood T cells in healthy people across ages. A second PCR, run for about 7 to 11 cycles, used a sample-barcoded 5' primer plus a J-beta primer mix. TCRdb redid the calling of the 5' RACE reads with MiXCR, one entry per CDR3 protein. The sample includes roughly 700,000 distinct CDR3 sequences, about 30% seen only once; the top ten take 15%. Samples had at least 6.5 million PBMCs isolated from them. Total RNA extracted from each sample amounted to at least 5 micrograms. Regarding the study as a whole: Diversity of TCR beta correlated strongly with naive T cell percentage.

This clonotype has at least ten counts. The antigen remains undetermined. The length of the CDR3 is 13 residues. Looked up from germline, CDR1 is MDHEN and CDR2 is SYDVKM. Trimming took 10 bases from V and 6 from J; bases not matched to a gene: 8. V usage is TRBV28 and J usage is TRBJ2-7; 11 bases are shared with TRBD1. This clonotype was obtained from a woman older than 75 in good health. The sample comprised blood. The DNA of the CDR3 is TGTGCCACCAGGGGACAGGGGGTAAGCGAGCAGTACTTC. It yields the protein CATRGQGVSEQYF.